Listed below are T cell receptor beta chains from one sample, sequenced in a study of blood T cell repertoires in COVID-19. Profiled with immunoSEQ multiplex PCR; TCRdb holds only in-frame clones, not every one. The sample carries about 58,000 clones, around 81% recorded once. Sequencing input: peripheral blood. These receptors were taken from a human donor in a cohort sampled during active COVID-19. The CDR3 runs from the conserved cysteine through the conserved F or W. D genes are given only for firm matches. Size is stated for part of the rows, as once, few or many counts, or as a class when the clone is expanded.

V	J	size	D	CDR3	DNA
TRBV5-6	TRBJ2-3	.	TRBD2	CASSWGLAGGSTDTQYF	TGTGCCAGCAGCTGGGGACTAGCGGGAGGGAGCACAGATACGCAGTATTTT
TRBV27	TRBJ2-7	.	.	CASSFAGSEEQYF	TGTGCCAGCAGTTTTGCGGGGTCGGAGGAGCAGTACTTC
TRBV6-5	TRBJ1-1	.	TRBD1	CASSYTGQGAEAFF	TGTGCCAGCAGTTACACGGGACAGGGGGCTGAAGCTTTCTTT
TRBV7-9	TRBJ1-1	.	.	CASSAPGNTEAFF	TGTGCCAGCAGCGCCCCAGGGAACACTGAAGCTTTCTTT
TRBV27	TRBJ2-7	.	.	CASSLARNYEQYF	TGTGCCAGCAGTTTAGCCAGGAACTACGAGCAGTACTTC
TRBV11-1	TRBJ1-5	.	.	CASSFTAGGNQPQHF	TGTGCCAGCAGCTTTACCGCGGGGGGCAATCAGCCCCAGCATTTT
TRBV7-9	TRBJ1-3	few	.	CASSLLLSSGNTIYF	TGTGCCAGCAGCTTACTTCTCAGCTCTGGAAACACCATATATTTT
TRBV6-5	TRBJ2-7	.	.	CASRLQGGPYEQYF	TGTGCCAGCAGGCTACAGGGGGGGCCCTACGAGCAGTACTTC
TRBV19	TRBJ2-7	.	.	CASSIGGTDYEQYF	TGTGCCAGTAGTATAGGCGGGACAGACTACGAGCAGTACTTC
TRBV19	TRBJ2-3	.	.	CASSIGGSKADTQYF	TGTGCCAGTAGTATAGGCGGGTCGAAGGCAGATACGCAGTATTTT
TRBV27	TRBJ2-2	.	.	CASSSPQGSTGELFF	TGTGCCAGCAGTTCTCCCCAGGGGAGCACCGGGGAGCTGTTTTTT
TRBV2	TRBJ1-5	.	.	CASQPDSSNQPQHF	TGTGCCAGCCAGCCAGACAGTAGCAATCAGCCCCAGCATTTT
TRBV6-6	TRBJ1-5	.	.	CAAGPTESNQPQHF	TGTGCCGCCGGGCCGACAGAAAGCAATCAGCCCCAGCATTTT
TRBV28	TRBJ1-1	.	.	CASSLFRGALNTEAFF	TGTGCCAGCAGTTTGTTTCGGGGGGCGCTAAACACTGAAGCTTTCTTT
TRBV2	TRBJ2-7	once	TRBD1	CASRGTGGTYEQYF	TGTGCCAGCAGGGGGACAGGGGGGACCTACGAGCAGTACTTC
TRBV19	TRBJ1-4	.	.	CASSPPGRAEKLFF	TGTGCCAGTAGTCCCCCCGGGAGAGCTGAAAAACTGTTTTTT
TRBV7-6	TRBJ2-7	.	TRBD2	CASSPGGLADYEQYF	TGTGCCAGCAGCCCTGGAGGGCTAGCGGATTACGAGCAGTACTTC
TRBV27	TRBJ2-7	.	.	CASSSSRLPTDEQYF	TGTGCCAGCAGTTCCTCAAGACTACCTACGGACGAGCAGTACTTC
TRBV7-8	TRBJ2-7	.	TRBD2	CASSLSGLAGGDEQYF	TGTGCCAGCAGCTTATCCGGCCTAGCGGGAGGAGACGAGCAGTACTTC
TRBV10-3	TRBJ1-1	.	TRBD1	CAISPTGESRGSTEAFF	TGTGCCATCAGTCCGACAGGGGAGAGTCGTGGTTCTACTGAAGCTTTCTTT
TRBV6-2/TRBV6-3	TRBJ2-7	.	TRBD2	CASNPLAGPTYEQYF	TGTGCCAGCAACCCACTAGCGGGGCCCACCTACGAGCAGTACTTC
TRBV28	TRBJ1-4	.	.	CASSLAGQSTNEKLFF	TGTGCCAGCAGTTTGGCAGGACAGTCAACTAATGAAAAACTGTTTTTT
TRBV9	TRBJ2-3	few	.	CASSVDVTRADTQYF	TGTGCCAGCAGCGTAGACGTAACTAGAGCAGATACGCAGTATTTT
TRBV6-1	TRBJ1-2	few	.	CASSEAVLRVNDGYTF	TGTGCCAGCAGTGAAGCTGTTCTCAGGGTTAATGATGGCTACACCTTC
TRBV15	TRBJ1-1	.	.	CATSRVAGNTEAFF	TGTGCCACCAGCAGAGTGGCAGGGAACACTGAAGCTTTCTTT
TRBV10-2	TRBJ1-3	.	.	CASLQGWGNTIYF	TGCGCCAGCCTCCAGGGATGGGGAAACACCATATATTTT
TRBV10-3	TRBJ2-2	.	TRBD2	CAISEPGTSGRRVGELFF	TGTGCCATCAGTGAGCCGGGGACTAGCGGGAGGAGGGTCGGGGAGCTGTTTTTT
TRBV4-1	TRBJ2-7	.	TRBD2	CASSLTSGRAHEQYF	TGCGCCAGCAGCTTAACTAGCGGGAGGGCCCACGAGCAGTACTTC
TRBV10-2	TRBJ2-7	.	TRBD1	CASSGRTGPPREQYF	TGCGCCAGCAGTGGAAGGACAGGACCCCCTCGGGAGCAGTACTTC
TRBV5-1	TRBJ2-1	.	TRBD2	CASSSTGLAISNEQFF	TGCGCCAGCAGCTCAACGGGACTAGCTATAAGCAATGAGCAGTTCTTC
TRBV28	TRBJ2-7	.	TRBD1	CASSPPGQGVYEQYF	TGTGCCAGCAGTCCCCCGGGACAGGGGGTCTACGAGCAGTACTTC
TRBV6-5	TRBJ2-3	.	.	CASRLQGPTDTQYF	TGTGCCAGCAGACTACAGGGCCCCACAGATACGCAGTATTTT
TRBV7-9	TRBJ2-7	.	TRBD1	CASSLDVTGGSYEQYF	TGTGCCAGCAGCTTAGACGTGACAGGGGGCTCCTACGAGCAGTACTTC
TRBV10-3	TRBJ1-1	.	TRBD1	CAISDPGQSRRGVNTEAFF	TGTGCCATCAGTGACCCGGGACAGTCGAGACGGGGCGTGAACACTGAAGCTTTCTTT
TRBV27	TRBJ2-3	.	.	CASSKLDTQYF	TGTGCCAGCTCCAAGCTAGATACGCAGTATTTT
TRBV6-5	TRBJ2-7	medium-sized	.	CASGADTYEQYF	TGTGCCAGCGGGGCAGATACCTACGAGCAGTACTTC
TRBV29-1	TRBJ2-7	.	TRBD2	CSVGGRGALHEQYF	TGCAGCGTTGGGGGGCGGGGGGCCCTCCACGAGCAGTACTTC
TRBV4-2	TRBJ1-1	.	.	CASSRNAGPLNTEAFF	TGTGCCAGCAGCCGCAATGCGGGACCGTTGAACACTGAAGCTTTCTTT
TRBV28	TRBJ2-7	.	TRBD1	CASSSPGQGKMKQYF	TGTGCCAGCAGTTCCCCCGGACAGGGTAAGATGAAGCAGTACTTC
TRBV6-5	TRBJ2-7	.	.	CASSRPGWRNEQYF	TGTGCCAGCAGCCGACCAGGTTGGAGGAACGAGCAGTACTTC
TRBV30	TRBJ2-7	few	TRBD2	CAGGDYSYEQYF	TGTGCCGGCGGGGACTACTCCTACGAGCAGTACTTC
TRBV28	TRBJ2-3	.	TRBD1	CASSFSLTLGQGDTDTQYF	TGTGCCAGCAGTTTCTCCCTCACCCTCGGACAGGGAGACACAGATACGCAGTATTTT
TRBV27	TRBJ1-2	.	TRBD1	CASSFGTGVGYTF	TGTGCCAGCAGTTTCGGGACAGGGGTAGGCTACACCTTC
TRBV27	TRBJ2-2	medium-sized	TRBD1	CASTSPGGESNTGELFF	TGTGCCAGCACTAGTCCAGGGGGAGAGTCGAACACCGGGGAGCTGTTTTTT
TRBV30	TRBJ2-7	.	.	CAWSKLTTSYEQYF	TGTGCCTGGTCAAAATTGACTACGTCCTACGAGCAGTACTTC
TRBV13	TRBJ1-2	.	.	CASSLGQSDGYTF	TGTGCCAGCAGCTTAGGACAGTCAGATGGCTACACCTTC
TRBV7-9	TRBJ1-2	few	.	CASSGDKTNYGYTF	TGTGCCAGCAGCGGGGACAAGACTAACTATGGCTACACCTTC
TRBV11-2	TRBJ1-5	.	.	CASSQMAGNQPQHF	TGTGCCAGCAGCCAGATGGCAGGTAATCAGCCCCAGCATTTT
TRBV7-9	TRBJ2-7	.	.	CASSLGHTYEQYF	TGTGCCAGCAGCTTAGGTCACACCTACGAGCAGTACTTC
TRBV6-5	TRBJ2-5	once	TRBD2	CASSYSFAGEAQYF	TGTGCCAGCAGTTACTCGTTCGCGGGAGAGGCCCAGTACTTC
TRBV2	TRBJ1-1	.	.	CASSGIRGKNTEAFF	TGTGCCAGCAGTGGGATTAGGGGAAAGAACACTGAAGCTTTCTTT
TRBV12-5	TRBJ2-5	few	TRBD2	CASGLSGRAYQETQYF	TGTGCTAGTGGTCTTAGCGGGAGAGCCTATCAAGAGACCCAGTACTTC
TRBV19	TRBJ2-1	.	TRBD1	CASSIVPDRAKNEQFF	TGTGCCAGTAGTATAGTTCCCGACAGGGCGAAGAATGAGCAGTTCTTC
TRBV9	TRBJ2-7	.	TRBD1	CASSVNRGLGEQYF	TGTGCCAGCAGCGTGAACAGGGGGCTCGGCGAGCAGTACTTC
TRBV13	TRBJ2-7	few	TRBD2	CASSLTTGLAGGSYEQYF	TGTGCCAGCAGTTTAACTACCGGACTAGCGGGAGGATCCTACGAGCAGTACTTC
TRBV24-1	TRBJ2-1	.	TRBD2	CATSDQTSGHYNEQFF	TGTGCCACCAGTGACCAAACTAGCGGGCACTACAATGAGCAGTTCTTC